Shown below are 13 T cell receptor beta chains from a single sample sequenced in a study of blood T cell repertoires in COVID-19. Profiling relied on immunoSEQ multiplex PCR, and the TCRdb table lists in-frame clones only, not all of them. The sample shows tens of thousands of clones, 70% to 85% of them seen only once. Sequencing was done on a sample of peripheral blood. The receptors were gathered from a man aged 45-60 years with acute or convalescent COVID-19.

The J gene is TRBJ2-5, the V gene TRBV19; weak D call: TRBD2 (7 bases). The CDR3 sequence is 16 residues long. V lost 5 bases and J lost 5, with 21 bases in between. From germline, CDR1 is LNHDA and CDR2 SQIVND (reference sequence). This CDR3 reads CASSDPRGAGLETQYF. The CDR3 DNA sequence: TGTGCCAGTAGTGATCCTCGGGGGGCCGGGTTGGAGACCCAGTACTTC.

There are a few counts of this clone. The rearrangement links TRBV5-4 to TRBJ1-1; D unresolved. This CDR3 comprises 16 residues. V was trimmed by 4 bases and J by 0 bases, leaving 16 bases between them. Looked up from germline, CDR1 is SGHNT and CDR2 is YYREEE (reference sequence). CDR3 loop: CASSLFLLGMNTEAFF. The CDR3 DNA reads TGTGCCAGCAGCCTATTTCTTTTGGGCATGAACACTGAAGCTTTCTTT. The complete variable domain, with remaining parts taken from reference TRBV5-4 and TRBJ1-1, reads ETGVTQSPTHLIKTRGQQVTLRCSSQSGHNTVSWYQQALGQGPQFIFQYYREEENGRGNFPPRFSGLQFPNYSSELNVNALELDDSALYLCASSLFLLGMNTEAFFGQGTRLTVV.

The CDR3 DNA reads as TGTGCCAGCAAGTTACAGGGAGCAACTAATGAAAAACTGTTTTTT. This sequence encodes CASKLQGATNEKLFF. V gene TRBV6-5 combines with J gene TRBJ1-4, with D possibly matching TRBD1 (6 bases). This CDR3 is built from 15 residues. Between the trimmed V and J ends, which lost 7 bases and 0 bases, there was a span of 12 bases. Per germline, CDR1 MNHEY and CDR2 SVGAGI.

This chain links TRBV27 with TRBJ2-7; possible D gene TRBD2, 6 bases. V dropped 3 bases and J dropped 6 bases, with 15 bases sitting between them. Germline CDR1 and CDR2: MNHEY and SMNVEV (reference sequence). The CDR3 runs to 14 residues. CDR3 nucleotides: TGTGCCAGCAGTTTTTTAGATGGGGGGTTCGAGCAGTACTTC. Translation gives CASSFLDGGFEQYF.

This chain uses TRBV9 with TRBJ2-7, with D perhaps matching TRBD2 (6 bases). V was trimmed by 0 bases and J by 3 bases, leaving 10 bases between them. CDR3 length: 14 amino acids. The germline V gene encodes CDR1 SGDLS and CDR2 YYNGEE. This CDR3 is CASSVGLANYEQYF. The CDR3 nucleotides read TGTGCCAGCAGCGTAGGGCTAGCGAACTACGAGCAGTACTTC. Full variable domain (remainder filled in from reference TRBV9 and TRBJ2-7): DSGVTQTPKHLITATGQRVTLRCSPRSGDLSVYWYQQSLDQGLQFLIQYYNGEERAKGNILERFSAQQFPDLHSELNLSSLELGDSALYFCASSVGLANYEQYFGPGTRLTVT.

A few counts support this clone. The chain recombines TRBV3-1 (or the pseudogene TRBV3-2) with TRBJ1-6, with TRBD1 identical over 10 bases. V shed 0 bases, J shed 15 bases, and the junction held 5 bases outside the gene matches. Germline loops: CDR1 LGHDT, CDR2 YNNKEL (reference sequence). CDR3 length: 14 amino acids. CDR3 sequence: CASSQDLWDRGLHF. The CDR3 DNA follows: TGTGCCAGCAGCCAAGATCTTTGGGACAGGGGCCTCCACTTT.

This clone was observed once. The chain uses TRBV6-5 and TRBJ2-1, with a weak D call TRBD2 (6 bases). Germline V gene data show CDR1 as MNHEY and CDR2 as SVGAGI. Trimming shortened V by 2 bases and J by 5 bases, and 10 bases separated the two germline ends. The CDR3 has 14 residues. The CDR3 nucleotides read TGTGCCAGCAGTTACGGGGGGACCCACAATGAGCAGTTCTTC. Translation: CASSYGGTHNEQFF.

The V call is TRBV3-1 (or the pseudogene TRBV3-2), the J call TRBJ1-6, with D possibly matching TRBD1 (5 bases). Trimming left V 3 bases short and J 14 bases short, with 17 bases between. The CDR3 length is 14 residues. CDR1 and CDR2 (germline): LGHDT, YNNKEL (reference sequence). CDR3 nucleotide sequence: TGTGCCAGCAGCCAGGGCGCAGGGAGGGGAGCCCTCCACTTT. Its translation is CASSQGAGRGALHF.

The rearrangement joins TRBV2 to TRBJ2-5; 12 nucleotides agree with TRBD1. J lost 2 bases, V lost 6 bases, and 4 bases had no gene match. Germline lookup yields CDR1 SNHLY and CDR2 FYNNEI. The CDR3 totals 15 residues. CDR3 in DNA: TGTGCCAGCAGCAGGGACAGGGGGCTTCAAGAGACCCAGTACTTC. Residues: CASSRDRGLQETQYF.

CDR3 nucleotides: TGTGCCAGCACTCCGGTACGCTTGGGCACAGATACGCAGTATTTT. Translation: CASTPVRLGTDTQYF. V gene TRBV5-8 combines with J gene TRBJ2-3; D remains ambiguous. V was clipped by 6 bases and J by 1 base, with 15 bases between them. Germline CDR1 SGHTS, CDR2 YDEGEE. The CDR3 runs 15 residues.

This chain links TRBV9 with TRBJ2-1; 13 nucleotides line up with TRBD2. V trimming: 1 base; J trimming: 8 bases; junction bases outside the gene matches: 3. The CDR3 is 15 amino acids. The germline V gene has CDR1 SGDLS and CDR2 YYNGEE. CDR3 bases: TGTGCCAGCAGCGTATATGGACTAGCGGGAGATGAGCAGTTCTTC. It codes for CASSVYGLAGDEQFF.

The V call is TRBV7-9, the J call TRBJ1-1; no clear D. Trimming cost V 2 bases and J 2 bases, with 24 bases left between them. Germline assignment: CDR1 SEHNR and CDR2 FQNEAQ (reference sequence). The CDR3 extends over 19 amino acids. CDR3 sequence (DNA): TGTGCCAGCAGCTTATTGGCCCCCGGGCGAAAAGCGGTAAACACTGAAGCTTTCTTT. Translation: CASSLLAPGRKAVNTEAFF.

J is TRBJ1-2 and V is TRBV6-2 or TRBV6-3; weak D call: TRBD1 (6 bases). Trimming pared 5 bases from V and 8 bases from J, leaving 18 bases between. The germline V gene has CDR1 MNHEY and CDR2 SVGEGT. The CDR3 runs 14 residues. In nucleotides, the CDR3 is TGTGCCAGCAGTAGCCGACAGGTAGTGCGGGGCTACACCTTC. Amino acids: CASSSRQVVRGYTF.